The 28 T cell receptor beta chains given below trace back to one sample, sequenced in a study of T-cell memory formation after mild COVID-19 (dated by TCRdb to the early 2020s). Preparation of the library involved 5' RACE. Sequencing was carried out with an Illumina NovaSeq 6000. The public reads were run again by TCRdb, first through fastp at Q25 and then through MiXCR, and only productive beta chains were kept. For every CDR3 protein sequence, its rows merge into one entry that carries the most common genes and DNA. Present in this sample are 350,000 to 500,000 distinct CDR3 sequences, 18% of which were seen just once. 20% to 25% of the sample goes to the ten largest clones. The specimen was PBMCs or a T cell subset sorted from them (not recorded which). These TCRs come from a man aged 18 to 30 who had mild COVID-19 (a few samples of this study predate the infection). The sample titles of this study are shuffled in the database, so cell type and time point are left out; the donor was told from shared clones.

V gene TRBV20-1 combines with J gene TRBJ2-1, with a weak D call TRBD2 (5 bases). Germline values: CDR1 DFQATT, CDR2 SNEGSKA (reference sequence). Trimming shortened V by 3 bases and J by 4 bases, and 22 bases separated the two germline ends. The CDR3 contains 17 residues. The CDR3 region is CSARLPGFEGPYNEQFF. For the CDR3, the DNA is TGCAGTGCTAGGCTACCGGGTTTTGAGGGCCCTTACAATGAGCAGTTCTTC.

This chain connects TRBV12-3 or TRBV12-4 to TRBJ2-1; unclear D gene. Trimming took 4 bases from V and 1 from J, leaving 8 bases between them. This CDR3 region has 14 residues. CDR3 nucleotide sequence: TGTGCCAGCAGTTACCCCCAGTCCTACAATGAGCAGTTCTTC. It is translated as CASSYPQSYNEQFF.

This clonotype has just a few counts. The chain is built from TRBV7-2 and TRBJ2-1; D unclear. The CDR3 has 15 residues. The germline V gene encodes CDR1 SGHTA and CDR2 FQGNSA. The germline V and J ends were trimmed by 2 bases and 0 bases, with 8 bases remaining between them. CDR3 DNA sequence: TGTGCCAGCAGCTTAACCCCGAGCTCCTACAATGAGCAGTTCTTC. Amino acids: CASSLTPSSYNEQFF.

V is TRBV6-6 and J is TRBJ2-3; D is ambiguous. V was pared by 0 bases and J by 0 bases, with 16 bases between. This CDR3 is 18 amino acids long. Per the germline V gene, CDR1 is MNHNY and CDR2 is SVGAGI (reference sequence). The CDR3 loop reads CASSYSIAVISSTDTQYF. The CDR3 region has the DNA TGTGCCAGCAGTTACTCGATTGCGGTGATCTCTAGCACAGATACGCAGTATTTT.

The chain links TRBV7-2 to TRBJ2-5; 9 positions match TRBD2. The length of the CDR3 is 16 residues. The V segment lost 1 base and the J segment 4 bases; nucleotides outside the gene matches: 7. Germline CDR1 SGHTA, CDR2 FQGNSA. DNA of the CDR3: TGTGCCAGCAGCTTAGGGGTAGCGGGGGCGGGAGAGACCCAGTACTTC. It codes for CASSLGVAGAGETQYF.

The chain links TRBV6-5 to TRBJ2-1; 7 bases line up with TRBD2. The length of the CDR3 is 14 residues. J lost 4 bases, V lost 6 bases, and 6 bases had no gene match. Germline CDR1 and CDR2: MNHEY and SVGAGI. The CDR3 region is CASSKAGKYNEQFF. Written as DNA, the CDR3 is TGTGCCAGCAGCAAAGCGGGGAAATACAATGAGCAGTTCTTC.

This sequence joins TRBV3-1 and TRBJ2-1; the D gene is possibly TRBD1 (6 bases). The CDR3 has 12 amino acids. Germline loops: CDR1 LGHDT, CDR2 YNNKEL (reference sequence). V lost 2 bases and J lost 11, with 10 bases in between. CDR3 DNA sequence: TGTGCCAGCAGCCAAACCGGACAGCAGCAGTTCTTC. Translated, it gives CASSQTGQQQFF.

The chain recombines TRBV7-2 with TRBJ1-6; D might be TRBD1 (6 bases). This CDR3 is 14 amino acids long. Germline V CDR1 and CDR2: SGHTA, FQGNSA. V dropped 5 bases and J dropped 8 bases, with 13 bases sitting between them. The CDR3 DNA sequence: TGTGCCAGCAGCGGACAGATACCTTATTCACCCCTCCACTTT. The encoded protein is CASSGQIPYSPLHF.

This clonotype was counted at least ten times. An end of the junction does not agree with germline; a read error may underlie this. The chain links TRBV14 to TRBJ2-1; maybe TRBD1 (5 bases). CDR1 and CDR2 from the germline V gene are SGHDN and FVKESK. The CDR3 consists of 12 residues. As DNA, the CDR3 is TGCGCCAGCAGCTTGCAGGGATATGAGCAGTTCTTC. Protein sequence: CASSLQGYEQFF.

The chain recombines TRBV7-2 with TRBJ2-7; 7 bases align to TRBD1. V gave up 4 bases and J gave up 6 bases; unmatched junction bases: 3. This CDR3 comprises 12 residues. Germline CDR1 SGHTA, CDR2 FQGNSA. CDR3 residues: CASSYGDSEQYF. CDR3 DNA: TGTGCCAGCAGCTATGGGGACAGCGAGCAGTACTTC.

This clonotype occurred a few times. This chain connects TRBV7-3 to TRBJ2-2, with D perhaps TRBD1 or TRBD2 (5 bases each). There are 16 residues in the CDR3. Looked up from germline, CDR1 is SGHTA and CDR2 is FQGTGA. The V end was cut by 1 base, the J end by 6 bases, with 15 bases between. The CDR3 bases are TGTGCCAGCAGCTTAAGGGGGTTCGAAGGGTCCGGGGAGCTGTTTTTT. This codes for CASSLRGFEGSGELFF.

This clonotype was seen ten or more times. The V and J genes are TRBV27 and TRBJ1-5; D not resolved. The CDR3 totals 13 residues. Trimming took 2 bases from V and 6 from J, leaving 8 bases between them. Germline values: CDR1 MNHEY, CDR2 SMNVEV (reference sequence). In DNA, the CDR3 is TGTGCCAGCAGTTTAGATGTGGGTCAGCCCCAGCATTTT. It is translated as CASSLDVGQPQHF.

The gene calls are TRBV11-2 and TRBJ1-2, with 7 bases matching TRBD1. The CDR3 runs to 14 residues. V lost 5 bases and J lost 8; bases outside the gene matches: 11. Per germline, CDR1 SGHAT and CDR2 FQNNGV. Here the CDR3 DNA reads TGTGCCAGCAGCCCGCGACAGGGTGGATACGGCTACACCTTC. Translation: CASSPRQGGYGYTF.

The CDR3 nucleotides are TGTGCCACCAGCAGAGACCCCCTATCAGCAACTAATGAAAAACTGTTTTTT. This codes for CATSRDPLSATNEKLFF. The chain employs TRBV15 and TRBJ1-4, with D unresolved. Trimming stripped 0 bases from V and 0 bases from J, with 11 bases between. Germline lookup yields CDR1 LNHNV and CDR2 YYDKDF (reference sequence). The CDR3 totals 17 residues.

The genes are TRBV29-1 and TRBJ1-1; 7 bases are a match to TRBD1. CDR3 length: 13 residues. Germline V gene lookup returns CDR1 SQVTM and CDR2 ANQGSEA. With V trimmed by 1 base and J by 4 bases, 3 bases remained unmatched. The CDR3 bases are TGCAGCGTTGAAGCAGGGGGTATCACTGAAGCTTTCTTT. This encodes CSVEAGGITEAFF. The entire variable domain, with the rest obtained from reference TRBV29-1 and TRBJ1-1, is as follows: SAVISQKPSRDICQRGTSLTIQCQVDSQVTMMFWYRQQPGQSLTLIATANQGSEATYESGFVIDKFPISRPNLTFSTLTVSNMSPEDSSIYLCSVEAGGITEAFFGQGTRLTVV.

This clonotype was picked up a small number of times. V gene TRBV29-1 combines with J gene TRBJ2-1; TRBD2 matches 10 bases. The CDR3 has 12 residues. V was clipped by 4 bases and J by 8 bases; unmatched bases: 2. Germline V gene data show CDR1 as SQVTM and CDR2 as ANQGSEA. The CDR3 DNA reads TGCAGCGTTGGGCTAGCGGGGGATGAGCAGTTCTTC. Its protein is CSVGLAGDEQFF.

In this sample, this clonotype turned up many times. The chain recombines TRBV27 with TRBJ1-2; the match to TRBD1 covers 7 bases. Germline assignment: CDR1 MNHEY and CDR2 SMNVEV (reference sequence). CDR3 length equals 17 residues. The ends lost 5 bases at V and 3 bases at J; junction bases unmatched: 15. In DNA form, the CDR3 reads TGTGCCAGCAGTCCGGACCTCCTGACAGGGAGAGACTATGGCTACACCTTC. Translation gives CASSPDLLTGRDYGYTF.

This clonotype has just a few counts. The chain has TRBV14 and TRBJ2-2; TRBD1 agrees at 9 bases. The CDR3 contains 18 residues. Trimming at V came to 3 bases and at J to 6 bases, leaving 14 bases not matched to a gene. Per the germline V gene, CDR1 is SGHDN and CDR2 is FVKESK. The CDR3: CASSQDRRTGASAGELFF. CDR3 bases: TGTGCCAGCAGCCAGGATCGTAGGACAGGGGCCAGCGCCGGGGAGCTGTTTTTT. The full variable domain, rest sourced from reference TRBV14 and TRBJ2-2, is EAGVTQFPSHSVIEKGQTVTLRCDPISGHDNLYWYRRVMGKEIKFLLHFVKESKQDESGMPNNRFLAERTGGTYSTLKVQPAELEDSGVYFCASSQDRRTGASAGELFFGEGSRLTVL.

CDR3 sequence reads: CAISLAGGDGYTF. As DNA, the CDR3 is TGTGCCATCAGCTTAGCAGGGGGCGATGGCTACACCTTC. The V call is TRBV10-3, the J call TRBJ1-2, with 8 bases aligning to TRBD1. Germline CDR1 ENHRY, CDR2 SYGVKD. The trim removed 6 bases at V and 6 bases at J, leaving 6 bases unmatched. This CDR3 spans 13 amino acids.

This clonotype was observed a handful of times. The rearrangement links TRBV12-3 or TRBV12-4 to TRBJ2-1; 7 bases align to TRBD2. CDR3 length: 12 amino acids. The CDR3 sequence: CVSPPSGGEQFF. CDR3 DNA sequence: TGTGTAAGCCCCCCCTCGGGGGGTGAGCAGTTCTTC.

The rearrangement links TRBV20-1 to TRBJ2-3, with D unclear. The CDR3 contains 15 residues. Germline CDR1 DFQATT, CDR2 SNEGSKA (reference sequence). V was trimmed by 0 bases and J by 6 bases, leaving 16 bases between them. The CDR3 protein is CSARDPSGFSDTQYF. CDR3 bases: TGCAGTGCTAGAGATCCGTCTGGGTTCTCGGATACGCAGTATTTT.

The genes are TRBV7-6 and TRBJ2-3; TRBD1 or TRBD2 may be the D gene (5 bases each). V shed 5 bases and J shed 1 base, with 13 bases lying between them. The CDR3 is made up of 15 amino acids. Germline CDR1 and CDR2: SGHVS and FNYEAQ. The CDR3 DNA reads TGTGCCAGCAGCCGTGGGGGTAGCGGCACAGATACGCAGTATTTT. This encodes CASSRGGSGTDTQYF.

This clonotype was detected many times. This chain links TRBV6-2 or TRBV6-3 with TRBJ2-2, with TRBD1 matching 7 bases. The CDR3 length is 14 residues. Germline V gene lookup returns CDR1 MNHEY and CDR2 SVGEGT. Trimming took 4 bases from V and 3 from J; bases not matched to a gene: 2. CDR3 residues: CASSLTGDTGELFF. In DNA form, the CDR3 reads TGTGCCAGCAGTTTAACAGGGGACACCGGGGAGCTGTTTTTT.

The chain links TRBV27 to TRBJ2-1, with 8 nucleotides matching TRBD2. This CDR3 is 14 amino acids long. CDR1 and CDR2 (germline): MNHEY, SMNVEV (reference sequence). The junction had 4 bases not matched to a gene; V was cut back by 3 bases and J by 6 bases. The CDR3 region has the DNA TGTGCCAGCAGTTTTCGCGGGGGGTTCAATGAGCAGTTCTTC. Translating it yields CASSFRGGFNEQFF.

This chain links TRBV6-2 or TRBV6-3 with TRBJ2-7; 7 bases are shared with TRBD1. Germline CDR1 and CDR2: MNHEY and SVGEGT. Losses at the gene ends were 6 bases for V and 4 bases for J; bases not matched to a gene: 9. The CDR3 is made up of 14 amino acids. The CDR3 here is CASRGIGQAYEQYF. CDR3 DNA: TGTGCCAGCAGGGGGATCGGACAGGCGTACGAGCAGTACTTC.

This clonotype was seen more than once but under ten times. J is TRBJ2-5 and V is TRBV6-2 or TRBV6-3, with 11 bases lining up with TRBD1. J lost 4 bases, V lost 2 bases, and 6 bases had no gene match. Germline values: CDR1 MNHEY, CDR2 SVGEGT. This CDR3 is 16 amino acids long. The CDR3 is CASSYPFGTGGETQYF. CDR3 nucleotides: TGTGCCAGCAGTTACCCCTTTGGGACAGGGGGAGAGACCCAGTACTTC.

This clonotype was counted only a few times. The V call is TRBV4-3, the J call TRBJ2-7; 10 positions match TRBD2. Trimming removed 8 bases from V and 3 bases from J; junction bases left unmatched: 10. The CDR3 has 15 residues. Per the germline V gene, CDR1 is LGHNA and CDR2 is YSLEER. For the CDR3, the DNA is TGCGCCAGCCGGGCGGGGACTAGCGACTTCTACGAGCAGTACTTC. Amino acid sequence: CASRAGTSDFYEQYF.

There are a few counts of this clonotype. V and J are TRBV5-1 and TRBJ1-1, with a weak D call TRBD1 (5 bases). CDR3 length: 14 residues. Per germline, CDR1 SGHRS and CDR2 YFSETQ. The ends were cut back, 3 bases at V and 2 bases at J, with 11 bases in the middle. The CDR3 loop reads CASSYRRTNTEAFF. CDR3 DNA: TGCGCCAGCAGCTACAGGAGGACTAACACTGAAGCTTTCTTT. Looking up the rest from reference TRBV5-1 and TRBJ1-1 gives the full variable domain: KAGVTQTPRYLIKTRGQQVTLSCSPISGHRSVSWYQQTPGQGLQFLFEYFSETQRNKGNFPGRFSGRQFSNSRSEMNVSTLELGDSALYLCASSYRRTNTEAFFGQGTRLTVV.